The 23 T cell receptor beta chains in this list originate from one sample, sequenced in a study of blood T cell repertoires in COVID-19 (dated by TCRdb to the early 2020s). The library was obtained by the immunoSEQ multiplex PCR assay. The source is immuneACCESS, and TCRdb retained only in-frame sequences with V and J called. Part of the clones is not carried over; for the studies checked, unresolved V genes explain less than half of this, and the remainder is unexplained. The sample includes 200,000 to 250,000 clones, with about 88% observed a single time. About 10% of the sample is held by the ten biggest clonotypes. Sample: peripheral blood. These receptor sequences come from a woman aged 45-60 years with COVID-19, enrolled during active disease.

V is TRBV9 and J is TRBJ2-1, with TRBD1 as a possible D gene (6 bases). The CDR3 spans 13 residues. Germline V gives CDR1 SGDLS, CDR2 YYNGEE. V lost 3 bases, J lost 2 bases, and 6 bases lay in between. The chain's CDR3 is CASSGGPYNEQFF. CDR3 in DNA: TGTGCCAGCAGCGGGGGGCCCTACAATGAGCAGTTCTTC.

This chain links TRBV11-2 with TRBJ1-2, with 10 bases that match TRBD1. CDR3 length: 15 amino acids. The germline gives CDR1 SGHAT, CDR2 FQNNGV. Trimming at V came to 4 bases and at J to 0 bases, leaving 2 bases not matched to a gene. CDR3: CASSWGTGANYGYTF. CDR3 DNA sequence: TGTGCCAGCAGCTGGGGGACAGGGGCTAACTATGGCTACACCTTC. Supplemented by reference TRBV11-2 and TRBJ1-2, the full variable domain reads EAGVAQSPRYKIIEKRQSVAFWCNPISGHATLYWYQQILGQGPKLLIQFQNNGVVDDSQLPKDRFSAERLKGVDSTLKIQPAKLEDSAVYLCASSWGTGANYGYTFGSGTRLTVV.

CDR3 amino acids: CASSSGTGFVGVDTGELFF. The CDR3 nucleotides are TGTGCCAGCAGCTCGGGGACAGGGTTCGTAGGGGTGGACACCGGGGAGCTGTTTTTT. The chain couples TRBV11-3 to TRBJ2-2; 9 positions agree with TRBD1. The CDR3 covers 19 residues. The germline gives CDR1 SGHNT, CDR2 YENEEA. After removal of 4 bases from V and 3 bases from J, the junction contained 15 bases not matched to a gene.

V usage is TRBV27 and J usage is TRBJ1-1, with D possibly matching TRBD1 (5 bases). The CDR3 length is 14 residues. Germline CDR1 is MNHEY and CDR2 is SMNVEV (reference sequence). V was pared by 6 bases and J by 2 bases, with 13 bases between. As DNA, the CDR3 is TGTGCCAGCAGGACGACAGTCCCAAACACTGAAGCTTTCTTT. Translation: CASRTTVPNTEAFF.

The chain couples TRBV7-6 to TRBJ2-3; D perhaps matches TRBD2 (5 bases). Trimming pared 4 bases from V and 5 bases from J, leaving 22 bases between. CDR3 length: 17 residues. Germline values: CDR1 SGHVS, CDR2 FNYEAQ. The CDR3 nucleotides read TGTGCCAGCAGCTCGCCCCGGATCGGGGAGCGTATAGATACGCAGTATTTT. This sequence encodes CASSSPRIGERIDTQYF.

This clone was detected only once. The rearrangement uses TRBV18 and TRBJ2-7; tentatively, D is TRBD2 (6 bases). This CDR3 has 15 amino acids. Germline V lookup: CDR1 KGHSH, CDR2 LQKENI. Between the trimmed V and J ends, which lost 2 bases and 4 bases, there was a span of 15 bases. In nucleotides, the CDR3 is TGTGCCAGCTCACCAGGGGTTAGCGGTGGATACGAGCAGTACGTC. It codes for CASSPGVSGGYEQYV.

The chain couples TRBV3-1 (or the pseudogene TRBV3-2) to TRBJ2-7; D may be TRBD1 (6 bases). Germline V gives CDR1 LGHDT, CDR2 YNNKEL (reference sequence). The length of the CDR3 is 13 residues. The germline V and J ends were trimmed by 4 bases and 9 bases, with 16 bases remaining between them. CDR3 in DNA: TGTGCCAGCAGCCCTGGAACAGGGATGGGGCAGTACGTC. This translates into CASSPGTGMGQYV.

The chain recombines TRBV28 with TRBJ2-7; 7 bases are shared with TRBD1. The V gene end was trimmed by 8 bases and the J gene end by 3 bases; junction bases not matched to a gene: 10. Germline assignment: CDR1 MDHEN and CDR2 SYDVKM. This CDR3 has 14 amino acids. The CDR3 nucleotides read TGTGCCAGCCGACTAACAGGGGCGAACTACGAGCAGTACTTC. As protein: CASRLTGANYEQYF.

V and J are TRBV5-4 and TRBJ2-2; D not resolved. Trimming stripped 4 bases from V and 5 bases from J, with 9 bases between. Germline CDR1 SGHNT, CDR2 YYREEE (reference sequence). The CDR3 totals 13 residues. CDR3 region: CASSIVGTGELFF. CDR3 nucleotides: TGTGCCAGCAGCATTGTCGGGACCGGGGAGCTGTTTTTT.

The chain carries TRBV12-5 and TRBJ2-7; 8 nucleotides align to TRBD1. The V and J ends lost 3 bases and 7 bases, in that order; junction bases with no gene match: 14. CDR3 size: 16 residues. CDR1 is LGHNT and CDR2 is FRNRAP in the germline V gene. The DNA of the CDR3 is TGTGCTAGTGGTTTAATGTTCGGACAGGGAATCGGGGAGCAGTACTTC. This codes for CASGLMFGQGIGEQYF.

V is TRBV24-1 and J is TRBJ1-2, with TRBD1 matching over 9 bases. This CDR3 has 15 residues. The V segment lost 3 bases and the J segment 6 bases; nucleotides outside the gene matches: 7. The germline gives CDR1 KGHDR, CDR2 SFDVKD. The CDR3 reads CATSDTTGGRDGYTF. Here the CDR3 DNA reads TGTGCCACCAGTGATACAACAGGGGGCCGCGATGGCTACACCTTC.

The CDR3 DNA follows: TGTGCCAGCAGTTTATCCGGGACTCACCCCTACGAGCAGTACTTC. It is translated as CASSLSGTHPYEQYF. The chain couples TRBV27 to TRBJ2-7; tentatively, D is TRBD2 (6 bases). V was shortened by 0 bases and J by 2 bases, with 11 bases between the two germline ends. This CDR3 has 15 amino acids. Per germline, CDR1 MNHEY and CDR2 SMNVEV (reference sequence).

The chain uses TRBV6-4 and TRBJ1-1, with D maybe TRBD1 (6 bases). The length of the CDR3 is 12 residues. Germline loops: CDR1 MRHNA, CDR2 SNTAGT. The V end lost 1 base, the J end lost 11 bases, and 11 bases lay between the germline ends. The CDR3 spells CASSDLTGFAFF. DNA of the CDR3: TGTGCCAGCAGTGACTTAACAGGGTTTGCTTTCTTT.

The chain has TRBV10-2 and TRBJ1-1; 7 bases map to TRBD1. V lost 5 bases to trimming and J lost 1 base; unmatched junction nucleotides: 4. Germline V CDR1 and CDR2: WSHSY, SAAADI. The length of the CDR3 is 14 residues. This chain's CDR3 is CASSWTGSNTEAFF. The CDR3 nucleotides are TGCGCCAGCAGTTGGACAGGTTCGAACACTGAAGCTTTCTTT.

The chain employs TRBV30 and TRBJ2-1; no reliable D call. The CDR3 totals 13 residues. Trimming pared 1 base from V and 8 bases from J, leaving 12 bases between. Looked up from germline, CDR1 is GTSNPN and CDR2 is SVGIG (reference sequence). The CDR3 is CAWSALGADEQFF. The CDR3 bases are TGTGCCTGGAGTGCCCTAGGCGCGGATGAGCAGTTCTTC.

This clone has just one count. V gene TRBV6-5 combines with J gene TRBJ1-1, with D perhaps matching TRBD1 (6 bases). Germline-derived CDR1 and CDR2 are MNHEY and SVGAGI. This CDR3 has 15 residues. The germline V and J ends were trimmed by 4 bases and 3 bases, with 15 bases remaining between them. The CDR3 spells CASSWARGWDTEAFF. CDR3 DNA sequence: TGTGCCAGCAGTTGGGCCAGGGGATGGGACACTGAAGCTTTCTTT.

The gene calls are TRBV3-1 (or the pseudogene TRBV3-2) and TRBJ2-1; 8 bases are a match to TRBD2. V shed 4 bases, J shed 9 bases, and the junction held 2 bases outside the gene matches. CDR1 is LGHDT and CDR2 is YNNKEL in the germline V gene (reference sequence). CDR3 length equals 12 residues. CDR3 region: CASSLTSAEQFF. The CDR3, as DNA: TGTGCCAGCAGCCTGACTAGCGCTGAGCAGTTCTTC.

The chain joins TRBV5-4 to TRBJ2-7; 9 positions agree with TRBD2. Trimming removed 2 bases from V and 7 bases from J; junction bases left unmatched: 10. This CDR3 has 15 residues. CDR1 is SGHNT and CDR2 is YYREEE in the germline V gene (reference sequence). CDR3 in DNA: TGTGCCAGCAGCTTAGGCGGGGGGGCTGTGAGGGAGCAGTACGTC. It encodes CASSLGGGAVREQYV.

The chain has TRBV4-2 and TRBJ1-1; D may be TRBD1 (6 bases). The CDR3 extends over 16 amino acids. V was shortened by 2 bases and J by 6 bases, with 19 bases between the two germline ends. Germline loops: CDR1 LGHNA, CDR2 YNFKEQ. The CDR3 protein is CASSQFPEGVNAEAFF. CDR3 in DNA: TGTGCCAGCAGCCAATTCCCCGAGGGGGTCAACGCTGAAGCTTTCTTT.

The chain uses TRBV27 and TRBJ2-1, with TRBD2 identical over 7 bases. CDR3 length equals 15 residues. The V gene's germline CDR1 is MNHEY and CDR2 SMNVEV (reference sequence). After removal of 6 bases from V and 3 bases from J, the junction contained 8 bases not matched to a gene. The CDR3 bases are TGTGCCAGCAGATCTCCTAGCGGCTACTACAATGAGCAGTTCTTC. It codes for CASRSPSGYYNEQFF.

The chain couples TRBV19 to TRBJ2-3; D perhaps matches TRBD2 (5 bases). This CDR3 contains 13 residues. Germline V gene sequence: CDR1 LNHDA, CDR2 SQIVND (reference sequence). V lost 0 bases to trimming and J lost 6 bases, with 7 bases between them. CDR3 DNA sequence: TGTGCCAGTAGTATAGATAGAGGGGATACGCAGTATTTT. This sequence encodes CASSIDRGDTQYF.

V and J are TRBV14 and TRBJ2-2, with unresolved D. Per germline, CDR1 SGHDN and CDR2 FVKESK. The CDR3 extends over 13 amino acids. Trimming removed 3 bases at V and 8 bases at J, with 10 bases between. The CDR3 bases are TGTGCCAGCAGCCAGCAGCCGACTGGGGAGCTGTTTTTT. The encoded protein is CASSQQPTGELFF.

The CDR3 sequence is CASSLTRLTEAFF. The CDR3 region has the DNA TGTGCCAGCAGTTTAACCCGGTTAACTGAAGCTTTCTTT. The V call is TRBV12-3 or TRBV12-4, the J call TRBJ1-1, with D unresolved. The ends were cut back, 2 bases at V and 5 bases at J, with 9 bases in the middle. The CDR3 runs 13 residues.